Below are 22 T cell receptor beta chains sequenced from a single sample in a study of blood T cell repertoires in COVID-19. Libraries were prepared by immunoSEQ multiplex PCR; TCRdb keeps only in-frame clonotypes and omits some of them. In the table there are roughly 220,000 clones, roughly 79% of which are singletons. What was sequenced was PBMCs or T cells enriched from blood (not recorded which). These receptors were collected from a man aged 40-55 years who had recovered from COVID-19.

The sample holds a few counts of this clone. The chain carries TRBV7-7 and TRBJ2-3, with D possibly TRBD1 on 5 matching bases. The V end lost 5 bases, the J end lost 0 bases, and 12 bases lay between the germline ends. CDR3 length: 15 residues. Germline V gives CDR1 SSHAT, CDR2 FNYEAQ (reference sequence). CDR3 sequence: CASSDSPSSTDTQYF. In DNA, the CDR3 is TGTGCCAGCAGCGACAGCCCCTCCAGCACAGATACGCAGTATTTT. The full variable domain, its missing parts supplied by reference TRBV7-7 and TRBJ2-3, is GAGVSQSPRYKVTKRGQDVTLRCDPISSHATLYWYQQALGQGPEFLTYFNYEAQPDKSGLPSDRFSAERPEGSISTLTIQRTEQRDSAMYRCASSDSPSSTDTQYFGPGTRLTVL.

This CDR3 is CASSQGRGVTLHF. The CDR3 DNA reads TGCGCCAGCAGCCAAGGCCGGGGGGTCACCCTCCACTTT. The chain joins TRBV4-3 to TRBJ1-6; D is perhaps TRBD1 (5 bases). The CDR3 runs to 13 residues. The germline V gene has CDR1 LGHNA and CDR2 YSLEER. V was clipped by 1 base and J by 14 bases, with 12 bases between them.

The chain combines TRBV5-1 with TRBJ1-1, with D tentatively TRBD1 (6 bases). This CDR3 has 14 amino acids. The germline V and J ends were trimmed by 0 bases and 6 bases, with 12 bases remaining between them. Germline CDR1 and CDR2: SGHRS and YFSETQ. DNA for the CDR3: TGCGCCAGCAGCTTGGAACAGGGAAGGGCTGAAGCTTTCTTT. Translation gives CASSLEQGRAEAFF.

This chain connects TRBV11-3 to TRBJ2-7; 7 bases match TRBD1. Per germline, CDR1 SGHNT and CDR2 YENEEA. Unmatched junction bases numbered 6, after V lost 5 bases and J lost 2 bases. This CDR3 comprises 14 residues. This CDR3 is CASSPGQATYEQYF. In DNA form, the CDR3 reads TGTGCCAGCAGCCCCGGACAGGCTACCTACGAGCAGTACTTC.

J is TRBJ1-1 and V is TRBV5-1, with unresolved D. The V and J ends lost 2 bases and 7 bases respectively, with 15 bases between them. Germline-derived CDR1 and CDR2 are SGHRS and YFSETQ. The CDR3 runs to 14 residues. This CDR3 is CASSFRAPEDEAFF. The CDR3 DNA follows: TGCGCCAGCAGCTTTCGGGCCCCGGAGGATGAAGCTTTCTTT. The full variable domain, rest sourced from reference TRBV5-1 and TRBJ1-1, is KAGVTQTPRYLIKTRGQQVTLSCSPISGHRSVSWYQQTPGQGLQFLFEYFSETQRNKGNFPGRFSGRQFSNSRSEMNVSTLELGDSALYLCASSFRAPEDEAFFGQGTRLTVV.

The rearrangement uses TRBV18 and TRBJ1-3; the match to TRBD1 covers 7 bases. The CDR3 extends over 14 amino acids. The germline gives CDR1 KGHSH, CDR2 LQKENI. V gave up 1 base and J gave up 6 bases; unmatched junction bases: 3. CDR3 in DNA: TGTGCCAGCTCACCACAGGGGGCGATAAACACCATATATTTT. Its protein product is CASSPQGAINTIYF.

The CDR3 DNA reads as TGTGCCACCAAGGCCACAGATCACACCGGGGAGCTGTTTTTT. Its translation: CATKATDHTGELFF. This chain joins TRBV24-1 and TRBJ2-2; D gene uncertain. The germline CDR1 and CDR2 sequences are KGHDR and SFDVKD. This CDR3 is built from 14 residues. The V end lost 8 bases, the J end lost 3 bases, and 12 bases lay between the germline ends.

The chain uses TRBV19 and TRBJ1-1; a possible D gene is TRBD1 (6 bases). The CDR3 sequence is 17 residues long. Germline-derived CDR1 and CDR2 are LNHDA and SQIVND (reference sequence). Trimming took off 3 bases at V and 4 bases at J, with 21 bases between the two ends. The CDR3 here is CASSIGLAGARGTEAFF. CDR3 nucleotides: TGTGCCAGTAGTATTGGTCTCGCGGGGGCTCGGGGCACTGAAGCTTTCTTT.

The chain has TRBV4-1 and TRBJ2-3; D is uncertain. The CDR3 is 16 residues long. Trimming cost V 0 bases and J 2 bases, with 12 bases left between them. The germline V gene has CDR1 MGHRA and CDR2 YSYEKL. DNA for the CDR3: TGCGCCAGCAGCCAAGAGCGGAACCAACCCACAGATACGCAGTATTTT. Its translation: CASSQERNQPTDTQYF.

The chain couples TRBV2 to TRBJ2-1; D might be TRBD2 (5 bases). CDR1 is SNHLY, CDR2 FYNNEI, per germline. The CDR3 has 14 amino acids. Trimming removed 3 bases from V and 2 bases from J, with 8 bases in between. This CDR3 is CASSDQRTYNEQFF. In DNA, the CDR3 is TGTGCCAGCAGTGACCAGCGGACCTACAATGAGCAGTTCTTC.

The chain is built from TRBV5-1 and TRBJ1-1, with D possibly matching TRBD1 (6 bases). From germline, CDR1 is SGHRS and CDR2 YFSETQ. Between the trimmed V and J ends, which lost 1 base and 4 bases, there was a span of 17 bases. This CDR3 spans 16 amino acids. The CDR3 region is CASSLMSQLQGTEAFF. In nucleotides, the CDR3 is TGCGCCAGCAGCTTGATGTCGCAGCTACAGGGCACTGAAGCTTTCTTT.

The chain has TRBV24-1 and TRBJ2-5, with TRBD2 matching over 10 bases. After removal of 4 bases from V and 5 bases from J, the junction contained 9 bases not matched to a gene. The CDR3 consists of 16 residues. CDR1 KGHDR and CDR2 SFDVKD come from the germline V gene. Here the CDR3 DNA reads TGTGCCACCAGTGAGGGCCTAGCGGGGGTTCGGGAGACCCAGTACTTC. Translated: CATSEGLAGVRETQYF.

The chain combines TRBV7-3 with TRBJ2-2, with a tentative D call TRBD2 (6 bases). The V end lost 5 bases, the J end lost 6 bases, and 10 bases lay between the germline ends. The CDR3 runs 13 residues. The germline CDR1 and CDR2 sequences are SGHTA and FQGTGA. The CDR3, as DNA: TGTGCCAGCAGCCCGGGGGAGGCCGGGGAGCTGTTTTTT. It yields the protein CASSPGEAGELFF.

The genes are TRBV6-2 or TRBV6-3 and TRBJ1-1; TRBD1 aligns across 9 bases. CDR1 and CDR2 (germline): MNHEY, SVGEGT. V shed 6 bases, J shed 3 bases, and the junction held 11 bases outside the gene matches. The CDR3 is 16 amino acids. Here the CDR3 DNA reads TGTGCCAGCAGCGGCCCCGGACAGGGGAAGGACACTGAAGCTTTCTTT. Translation gives CASSGPGQGKDTEAFF.

The CDR3 sequence: CASSLFPGVGNTIYF. CDR3 in DNA: TGTGCCAGCAGTTTATTTCCCGGGGTTGGAAACACCATATATTTT. The gene calls are TRBV28 and TRBJ1-3; D remains unclear. The germline V and J ends were trimmed by 1 base and 3 bases, with 10 bases remaining between them. Germline CDR1 MDHEN, CDR2 SYDVKM. The CDR3 extends over 15 amino acids.

V is TRBV6-5 and J is TRBJ2-1, with TRBD2 matching over 7 bases. The CDR3 has 15 amino acids. Germline V gene sequence: CDR1 MNHEY, CDR2 SVGAGI. V was clipped by 0 bases and J by 9 bases; unmatched bases: 8. In DNA, the CDR3 is TGTGCCAGCAGTTACTCAGGCGGGAGTAAGGGTGAGCAGTTCTTC. Its protein product is CASSYSGGSKGEQFF.

This chain links TRBV5-1 with TRBJ2-2; the D gene is possibly TRBD1 (6 bases). The CDR3 consists of 15 residues. CDR1 is SGHRS, CDR2 YFSETQ, per germline. Trimming removed 0 bases from V and 3 bases from J, with 9 bases in between. The CDR3 DNA reads as TGCGCCAGCAGCTTGGTGACAGGCGACACCGGGGAGCTGTTTTTT. It encodes CASSLVTGDTGELFF.

CDR3 in amino acids: CASSFRDRALLDIQYF. Written as DNA, the CDR3 is TGTGCCAGCAGCTTCCGGGACAGGGCTTTATTGGACATTCAGTACTTC. The rearrangement joins TRBV7-3 to TRBJ2-4, with 9 bases fitting TRBD1. J was trimmed by 8 bases and V by 3 bases; bases with no gene match: 11. This CDR3 is built from 16 residues. Germline CDR1 reads SGHTA; CDR2 reads FQGTGA. Looking up the rest from reference TRBV7-3 and TRBJ2-4 gives the full variable domain: GAGVSQTPSNKVTEKGKYVELRCDPISGHTALYWYRQSLGQGPEFLIYFQGTGAADDSGLPNDRFFAVRPEGSVSTLKIQRTERGDSAVYLCASSFRDRALLDIQYFGAGTRLSVL.

The chain recombines TRBV5-5 with TRBJ2-7, with no clear D. Trimming took off 4 bases at V and 3 bases at J, with 8 bases between the two ends. Per germline, CDR1 SGHKS and CDR2 YYEKEE (reference sequence). The CDR3 is 12 residues long. As DNA, the CDR3 is TGTGCCAGCAGCCCTAGGTTCTACGAGCAGTACTTC. Protein: CASSPRFYEQYF.

The sample holds a few counts of this clone. V is TRBV2 and J is TRBJ2-7; no firm D call. The CDR3 loop spans 13 amino acids. Trimming left V 6 bases short and J 5 bases short, with 14 bases between. The germline V gene has CDR1 SNHLY and CDR2 FYNNEI. The CDR3 bases are TGTGCCAGCAGCCAAACTACGGCCGACGAGCAGTACTTC. This translates into CASSQTTADEQYF.

Note on this clone: Other DNA sequences of this sample code for an identical CDR3. V usage is TRBV28 and J usage is TRBJ1-3, with a weak D call TRBD1 (6 bases). V shed 3 bases and J shed 4 bases, with 13 bases lying between them. The germline CDR1 and CDR2 sequences are MDHEN and SYDVKM. This CDR3 spans 15 amino acids. CDR3 sequence reads: CASSFPGTGGNTIYF. In DNA form, the CDR3 reads TGTGCCAGCAGTTTTCCAGGAACAGGGGGAAACACCATATATTTT.

V gene TRBV7-9 combines with J gene TRBJ2-7; 7 nucleotides match TRBD2. Germline CDR1 is SEHNR and CDR2 is FQNEAQ (reference sequence). The CDR3 has 15 amino acids. The V and J ends lost 3 bases and 6 bases, in that order; junction bases with no gene match: 11. CDR3 DNA sequence: TGTGCCAGCAGCTTGTTCGGGACTACTTATTCCGAGCAGTACTTC. As protein: CASSLFGTTYSEQYF. Full variable domain (rest looked up from reference TRBV7-9 and TRBJ2-7): DTGVSQNPRHKITKRGQNVTFRCDPISEHNRLYWYRQTLGQGPEFLTYFQNEAQLEKSRLLSDRFSAERPKGSFSTLEIQRTEQGDSAMYLCASSLFGTTYSEQYFGPGTRLTVT.